Listed below are T cell receptor beta chains from one sample, sequenced in a study of cytotoxic CD8 clonotypes in ibrutinib-treated CLL. Data came from immunoSEQ multiplex PCR; TCRdb stores just in-frame clones and leaves some out. The sample gives approximately 32,000 clones, 60% to 80% of which show up once; 28% is in the top ten. Sequencing was performed on PBMCs, taken before ibrutinib treatment. The receptors shown here come from a human donor with chronic lymphocytic leukemia. Both conserved end residues are part of each CDR3. D genes are given only for firm matches. Size is omitted from some rows. Given values are once, few, many or a class for expanded clones.

TRBJ1-6 TRBV28 . 15 TRBD1 CASSPTGGSYSPLHF TGTGCCAGCAGCCCGACAGGGGGCTCTTATTCACCCCTCCACTTT
TRBJ2-7 TRBV7-2 few 16 TRBD2 CASSLTGLAGAIEQYF TGTGCCAGCAGCTTGACGGGACTAGCGGGAGCAATCGAGCAGTACTTC
TRBJ1-2 TRBV5-8 . 19 . CASSPEGWYQWTINYGYTF TGTGCCAGCAGCCCAGAGGGGTGGTACCAATGGACTATCAACTATGGCTACACCTTC
TRBJ1-1 TRBV7-3 few 13 . CASSQRLNTEAFF TGTGCCAGCAGTCAGAGACTGAACACTGAAGCTTTCTTT
TRBJ1-1 TRBV11-3 few 13 . CASSFGQNTEAFF TGTGCCAGCAGCTTCGGACAGAACACTGAAGCTTTCTTT
TRBJ2-7 TRBV27 . 14 TRBD1 CASSFLSTGYEQYF TGTGCCAGCAGTTTCCTCTCGACAGGGTACGAGCAGTACTTC
TRBJ1-6 TRBV6-5 . 12 . CASSSRWSPLHF TGTGCCAGCAGTTCTCGATGGTCACCCCTCCACTTT
TRBJ2-7 TRBV30 . 12 . CACQGLKYEQYF TGTGCCTGCCAGGGACTGAAGTACGAGCAGTACTTC
TRBJ2-2 TRBV30 few 12 . CAWSQGFGELFF TGTGCCTGGAGTCAGGGGTTCGGGGAGCTGTTTTTT
TRBJ1-3 TRBV19 few 15 TRBD1 CASSAIRQGRNTIYF TGTGCCAGTAGTGCAATACGACAGGGGAGAAACACCATATATTTT
TRBJ1-2 TRBV30 . 13 . CAWSEGQIYGYTF TGTGCCTGGAGTGAAGGACAGATCTATGGCTACACCTTC